This T cell receptor (beta chain) stems from a study of blood T cell repertoires in COVID-19. Original processing methods: Reference gene primer amplification in the assay estimated nucleated cell counts. Measured with immunoSEQ multiplex PCR; TCRdb has only the in-frame clones, and not every one. D and trimming were read from the DNA, whereas the V and J calls and clone size are those reported in that table. The sample includes a few hundred thousand clones, roughly 90% of them seen just once. Enrolled through a virtual design, the participants were between roughly 18 and 100 years of age and came from 24 US areas. Cohort allocation depended upon clinical history that participants reported. Cohort 3 donors were reported recovered after two negative PCRs, clearance, or symptom resolution. The V gene end was trimmed by 4 bases and the J gene end by 2 bases; junction bases not matched to a gene: 3. The CDR3 extends over 13 amino acids. The germline V gene has CDR1 SGHRS and CDR2 YFSETQ.

This clonotype was obtained from a woman aged 25 to 39 who had recovered from COVID-19. This chain links TRBV5-1 with TRBJ2-7; 7 positions match TRBD1. Material for sequencing was PBMCs or T cells enriched from blood (not recorded which). The CDR3 here is CASSLTGAYEQYF. The DNA for the CDR3 is TGCGCCAGCAGCCTAACAGGGGCCTACGAGCAGTACTTC. The variable domain in full, with the rest retrieved from reference TRBV5-1 and TRBJ2-7, is KAGVTQTPRYLIKTRGQQVTLSCSPISGHRSVSWYQQTPGQGLQFLFEYFSETQRNKGNFPGRFSGRQFSNSRSEMNVSTLELGDSALYLCASSLTGAYEQYFGPGTRLTVT.